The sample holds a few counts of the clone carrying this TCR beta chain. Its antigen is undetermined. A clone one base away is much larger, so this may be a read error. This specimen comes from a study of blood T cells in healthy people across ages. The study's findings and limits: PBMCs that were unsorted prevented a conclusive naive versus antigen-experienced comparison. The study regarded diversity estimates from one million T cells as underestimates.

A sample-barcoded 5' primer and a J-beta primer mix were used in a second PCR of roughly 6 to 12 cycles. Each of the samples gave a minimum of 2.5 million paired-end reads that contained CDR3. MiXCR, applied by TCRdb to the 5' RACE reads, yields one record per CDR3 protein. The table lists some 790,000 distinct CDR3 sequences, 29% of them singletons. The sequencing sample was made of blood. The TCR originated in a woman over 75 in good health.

CDR3 sequence: CASSLRTSGGAKYNEQYF. The CDR3 nucleotides are TGCGCCAGCAGCTTACGGACTAGCGGGGGGGCCAAGTACAATGAGCAGTACTTC. The genes are TRBV5-1 and TRBJ2-5; 15 nucleotides align to TRBD2. V was pared by 2 bases and J by 11 bases, with 16 bases of the junction left unmatched. This CDR3 contains 18 residues. Germline V CDR1 and CDR2: SGHRS, YFSETQ.